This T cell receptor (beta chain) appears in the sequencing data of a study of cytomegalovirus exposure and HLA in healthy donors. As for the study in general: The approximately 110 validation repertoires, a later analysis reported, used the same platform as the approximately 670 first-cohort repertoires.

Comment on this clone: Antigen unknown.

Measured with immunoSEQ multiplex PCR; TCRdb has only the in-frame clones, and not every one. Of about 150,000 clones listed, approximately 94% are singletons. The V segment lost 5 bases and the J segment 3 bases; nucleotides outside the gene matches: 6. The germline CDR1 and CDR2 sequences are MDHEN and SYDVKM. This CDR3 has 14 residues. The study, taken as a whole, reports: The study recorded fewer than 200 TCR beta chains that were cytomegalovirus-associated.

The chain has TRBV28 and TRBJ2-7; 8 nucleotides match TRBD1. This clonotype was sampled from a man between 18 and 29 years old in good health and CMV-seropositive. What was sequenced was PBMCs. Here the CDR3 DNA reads TGTGCCAGCAGTCTCAGGGGGCCAGGCTACGAGCAGTACTTC. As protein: CASSLRGPGYEQYF.